This TCR beta chain was sequenced during a study of PD-1 blockade in classical Hodgkin lymphoma. Time point here: cycle 4 day 1 (C4D1), after 6 weeks of nivolumab. The patients all showed relapse after autologous stem cell transplantation, while their brentuximab vedotin exposure varied. Generated by immunoSEQ multiplex PCR, the TCRdb table keeps only in-frame clones and is missing some. This sample has some 93,000 clones, with about 77% found just once. The V end was cut by 0 bases, the J end by 4 bases, with 7 bases between. Germline V CDR1 and CDR2: MGHRA, YSYEKL. CDR3 length: 14 amino acids. The receptor was derived from a human donor with classical Hodgkin lymphoma. The chain recombines TRBV4-1 with TRBJ1-3; D possibly corresponds to TRBD1 (5 bases). This sample comprised peripheral blood mononuclear cells (PBMCs), obtained before the fourth cycle of nivolumab. As DNA, the CDR3 is TGCGCCAGCAGCCAAGACGGGGCGGGAAACACCATATATTTT. Translation gives CASSQDGAGNTIYF.